This T cell receptor (beta chain) was sequenced during a study of cytotoxic CD8 clonotypes in ibrutinib-treated CLL. Overall study: Patients attained some 24 partial and 2 complete responses; at median approximately 70 months, approximately 15 remained remitted while around 12 progressed. There were, on average, nearly 260,000 productive templates and under 95,000 productive rearrangements per sample.

Whole-study results and caveats: Baseline-level clonality went beyond age-matched healthy donors and moved in step with circulating CD8+ T-cell counts.

CDR3 length equals 13 residues. In germline, CDR1 is SEHNR, CDR2 FQNEAQ (reference sequence). Trimming cost V 8 bases and J 0 bases, with 8 bases left between them. Profiling relied on immunoSEQ multiplex PCR, and the TCRdb table lists in-frame clones only, not all of them. The sample has about 50,000 clones; 57% are singletons. In regard to this clone: Its antigen is unidentified.

This clonotype was obtained from a human donor with chronic lymphocytic leukemia. This material consisted of PBMCs, taken after 24 months of ibrutinib treatment. This chain uses TRBV7-9 with TRBJ2-1; D ambiguous. CDR3 sequence reads: CASVKSSYNEQFF. The CDR3, as DNA: TGTGCCAGCGTCAAGAGCTCCTACAATGAGCAGTTCTTC.